What follows are 32 T cell receptor beta chains derived from one specimen sequenced in a study of blood T cells in healthy people across ages. The use of a sample-barcoded 5' primer and a J-beta primer mix characterized a second PCR of about 7 to 12 cycles. TCRdb itself ran the 5' RACE reads through MiXCR, one entry per CDR3 protein. The sample has 870,000 or so distinct CDR3 sequences, around 26% seen once. Specimen: blood. All receptors come from a woman aged 80 or over in good health.

This chain connects TRBV7-9 to TRBJ2-7, with TRBD2 matching over 8 bases. TRBJ2-4 explains the end of the DNA better; the J call may be wrong. The CDR3 consists of 17 residues. Germline-derived CDR1 and CDR2 are SEHNR and FQNEAQ (reference sequence). DNA of the CDR3: TGTGCCAGCAGCAAAGACGAGCGGGAGATGGGCAAAAACATTCAGTACTTC. Its protein is CASSKDEREMGKNIQYF.

At least ten counts were recorded for this clonotype. The chain has TRBV6-2 or TRBV6-3 and TRBJ2-5; 8 positions agree with TRBD1. The CDR3 spans 13 residues. Germline CDR1 is MNHEY and CDR2 is SVGEGT. After removal of 5 bases from V and 3 bases from J, the junction contained 2 bases not matched to a gene. In nucleotides, the CDR3 is TGTGCCAGCAGTACGGGACAGGAAGAGACCCAGTACTTC. As protein: CASSTGQEETQYF.

Concerning this clonotype: At one end the junction does not follow the germline gene, possibly because of a read error. V gene TRBV4-1 combines with J gene TRBJ1-6, with a weak D call TRBD1 (5 bases). This CDR3 is built from 15 residues. CDR1 is MGHRA and CDR2 is YSYEKL in the germline V gene. CDR3 coding DNA: TGCGCCAGCGGCCAAGACGGGGCAGGAAATTCACCCCTCCACTTT. Its translation is CASGQDGAGNSPLHF.

Concerning this clonotype: A much bigger clone sits one base away, suggesting this may be a read error. The genes are TRBV5-1 and TRBJ1-2; D possibly corresponds to TRBD1 (5 bases). This CDR3 comprises 14 residues. Trimming cost V 6 bases and J 1 base, with 13 bases left between them. Germline assignment: CDR1 SGHRS and CDR2 YFSETQ. CDR3 region: CASTRDGGNYGYTF. DNA of the CDR3: TGCGCCAGCACCCGGGACGGGGGTAACTATGGCTACACCTTC.

The V gene is TRBV20-1, the J gene TRBJ2-2; possibly TRBD1 for D (5 bases). Trimming removed 3 bases at V and 2 bases at J, with 7 bases between. In germline, CDR1 is DFQATT, CDR2 SNEGSKA (reference sequence). This CDR3 is 13 amino acids long. CDR3 in amino acids: CSARTVNTGELFF. In DNA, the CDR3 is TGCAGTGCTAGGACAGTTAACACCGGGGAGCTGTTTTTT.

In regard to this clonotype: One base away lies a much larger clone, so this may be a sequencing read error. This chain joins TRBV20-1 and TRBJ2-5; the D is unclear. The length of the CDR3 is 10 residues. V shed 5 bases and J shed 11 bases, with 12 bases lying between them. Germline CDR1 is DFQATT and CDR2 is SNEGSKA (reference sequence). The CDR3 region is CSAANNEQYF. CDR3 nucleotide sequence: TGCAGTGCTGCCAACAATGAGCAGTACTTC.

This clonotype was recorded many times. V and J are TRBV3-1 and TRBJ2-7; D unresolved. Germline V gives CDR1 LGHDT, CDR2 YNNKEL (reference sequence). V lost 2 bases, J lost 3 bases, and 5 bases lay in between. The CDR3 extends over 12 amino acids. The CDR3 DNA is TGTGCCAGCAGCCAATCCGGCTACGAGCAGTACTTC. It specifies CASSQSGYEQYF.

Notes on this clonotype: One base away lies a much larger clone, so this may be a sequencing read error. The chain has TRBV6-2 or TRBV6-3 and TRBJ2-1; 13 positions agree with TRBD2. Per germline, CDR1 MNHEY and CDR2 SVGEGT. The CDR3 extends over 18 amino acids. V shed 6 bases and J 3 bases; nucleotides not matched to a gene: 11. In DNA form, the CDR3 reads TGTGCCAGCAGACGATGGACTAGCGGGGGCCAAAACTACAATGAGCAGTTCTTC. Translated: CASRRWTSGGQNYNEQFF.

This sequence joins TRBV7-2 and TRBJ2-1; D might be TRBD1 (6 bases). Germline CDR1 is SGHTA and CDR2 is FQGNSA. The V and J ends lost 6 bases and 7 bases respectively, with 13 bases between them. The CDR3 loop spans 13 amino acids. In nucleotides, the CDR3 is TGTGCCAGCAGTAAACCAGGGGTGAATGAGCAGTTCTTC. Translated: CASSKPGVNEQFF.

The chain recombines TRBV30 with TRBJ2-6; D gene unclear. Trimming took 0 bases from V and 2 from J, leaving 5 bases between them. From germline, CDR1 is GTSNPN and CDR2 SVGIG (reference sequence). CDR3 length: 14 residues. CDR3: CAWSVFAGANVLTF. The CDR3 coding sequence is TGTGCCTGGAGTGTATTTGCTGGGGCCAACGTCCTGACTTTC.

This clonotype occurred many times. This CDR3 reads CASSVHRDGNEQFF. The DNA for the CDR3 is TGTGCCAGCAGCGTCCACAGGGACGGGAATGAGCAGTTCTTC. This chain joins TRBV7-9 and TRBJ2-1; D might be TRBD1 (6 bases). This CDR3 comprises 14 residues. Germline loops: CDR1 SEHNR, CDR2 FQNEAQ (reference sequence). The V end lost 5 bases, the J end lost 7 bases, and 15 bases lay between the germline ends.

This clonotype was detected many times. The V gene is TRBV6-5, the J gene TRBJ2-4, with TRBD2 matching over 10 bases. The CDR3 consists of 18 residues. In germline, CDR1 is MNHEY, CDR2 SVGAGI. Unmatched junction bases numbered 7, after V lost 2 bases and J lost 0 bases. CDR3 amino acids: CASSYNSQRGGAKNIQYF. For the CDR3, the DNA is TGTGCCAGCAGTTACAATTCTCAGCGGGGGGGAGCCAAAAACATTCAGTACTTC.

In this sample, this clonotype turned up a few times. The rearrangement uses TRBV19 and TRBJ1-5; 9 positions match TRBD1. Losses at the gene ends were 5 bases for V and 7 bases for J; bases not matched to a gene: 3. Germline CDR1 LNHDA, CDR2 SQIVND (reference sequence). The CDR3 is 13 residues long. The CDR3 region has the DNA TGTGCCAGTAGTGGGACAGGGTACCAGCCCCAGCATTTT. This translates into CASSGTGYQPQHF.

This clonotype came up many times. V is TRBV12-3 or TRBV12-4 and J is TRBJ2-1; D remains unclear. V lost 3 bases and J 6 bases, leaving 18 bases between the germline ends. CDR3 length: 16 residues. CDR3 residues: CASSFADQRTPNEQFF. As DNA, the CDR3 is TGTGCCAGCAGTTTTGCTGACCAACGAACGCCCAATGAGCAGTTCTTC.

This clonotype has at least ten counts. This rearrangement joins TRBV20-1 to TRBJ1-2; no clear D gene. The CDR3 sequence is 12 residues long. Germline CDR1 is DFQATT and CDR2 is SNEGSKA (reference sequence). With 7 bases removed from V and 1 base from J, the gap between germline ends came to 10 bases. In DNA form, the CDR3 reads TGCAGTGGTGAATGGGGTAACTATGGCTACACCTTC. It codes for CSGEWGNYGYTF.

This clonotype was counted only a few times. This chain links TRBV7-8 with TRBJ1-6, with D perhaps matching TRBD1 (6 bases). CDR1 is SGHVS and CDR2 is FQNEAQ in the germline V gene. This CDR3 comprises 14 residues. Trimming removed 3 bases from V and 9 bases from J, with 12 bases in between. CDR3 protein: CASSFSGTPSPLHF. Written as DNA, the CDR3 is TGTGCCAGCAGCTTTTCCGGGACACCTTCACCCCTCCACTTT.

The chain is built from TRBV28 and TRBJ2-7, with 10 bases identical to TRBD1. Germline CDR1 and CDR2: MDHEN and SYDVKM. This CDR3 comprises 15 residues. Unmatched junction bases numbered 9, after V lost 5 bases and J lost 5 bases. The CDR3 sequence: CASSVRGTGVHEQYF. CDR3 nucleotide sequence: TGTGCCAGCAGTGTAAGGGGGACAGGGGTGCACGAGCAGTACTTC. Full variable domain (outside the CDR3, taken from reference TRBV28 and TRBJ2-7): DVKVTQSSRYLVKRTGEKVFLECVQDMDHENMFWYRQDPGLGLRLIYFSYDVKMKEKGDIPEGYSVSREKKERFSLILESASTNQTSMYLCASSVRGTGVHEQYFGPGTRLTVT.

This clonotype was detected only a few times. This chain uses TRBV6-2 or TRBV6-3 with TRBJ1-4; D unresolved. From germline, CDR1 is MNHEY and CDR2 SVGEGT. CDR3 length: 15 amino acids. Trimming cost V 8 bases and J 0 bases, with 13 bases left between them. CDR3 protein: CASRQNAATNEKLFF. CDR3 bases: TGTGCCAGCCGTCAAAACGCCGCAACTAATGAAAAACTGTTTTTT.

This clonotype was detected many times. This chain joins TRBV12-3 or TRBV12-4 and TRBJ2-3, with 10 bases matching TRBD2. There are 16 residues in the CDR3. V lost 6 bases, J lost 2 bases, and 8 bases stayed unmatched. CDR3 sequence (DNA): TGTGCCAGCAGGTCAAGCGGGGGGGGTTCCACAGATACGCAGTATTTT. Its translation: CASRSSGGGSTDTQYF.

This clonotype was counted ten times or more. V is TRBV7-2 and J is TRBJ1-2, with D maybe TRBD1 (6 bases). Trimming pared 3 bases from V and 8 bases from J, leaving 22 bases between. In germline, CDR1 is SGHTA, CDR2 FQGNSA. The CDR3 contains 16 residues. The CDR3 is CASSLDSIIASRGYTF. The CDR3 DNA sequence: TGTGCCAGCAGCTTGGACAGCATTATCGCCTCTAGGGGCTACACCTTC.

On this clonotype: This may arise from a read error, as a much more abundant clone is one base away. V usage is TRBV20-1 and J usage is TRBJ2-1, with D possibly being TRBD2 (5 bases). Germline-derived CDR1 and CDR2 are DFQATT and SNEGSKA (reference sequence). The CDR3 is 10 residues long. The chain's CDR3 is CGAKRGEQFF. CDR3 sequence (DNA): TGCGGTGCCAAACGCGGGGAGCAGTTCTTC.

Note on this clonotype: An end of the junction differs from the germline gene, which may be a read error. The chain links TRBV6-2 or TRBV6-3 to TRBJ2-2; 7 bases match TRBD2. This CDR3 has 17 amino acids. Germline CDR1 reads MNHEY; CDR2 reads SVGEGT. Here the CDR3 DNA reads TGTGCCAGCAGTCACTCCGCGGGGGTCCGTACAGGCGGGGAGCTGTTTTTT. Its protein product is CASSHSAGVRTGGELFF.

V usage is TRBV7-2 and J usage is TRBJ2-5; D not resolved. The better agreement between TRBJ2-7 and the DNA end casts doubt on the J call. Germline CDR1 SGHTA, CDR2 FQGNSA. This CDR3 is built from 15 residues. The CDR3 DNA reads as TGTGCCAGCAGCTTAGCGCATATCAGCTCCTACGAGCAGTACTTC. Translated, it gives CASSLAHISSYEQYF.

V and J are TRBV2 and TRBJ1-1; a possible D gene is TRBD1 (5 bases). V lost 8 bases and J 9 bases, leaving 28 bases between the germline ends. Germline CDR1 reads SNHLY; CDR2 reads FYNNEI. This CDR3 contains 16 residues. The CDR3 sequence: CASGGPTGTRNEKAFF. CDR3 coding DNA: TGTGCCAGCGGTGGCCCTACCGGGACCCGAAACGAGAAAGCTTTCTTT.

The sample holds many counts of this clonotype. The chain combines TRBV6-2 or TRBV6-3 with TRBJ2-7; D is uncertain. Between the trimmed V and J ends, which lost 3 bases and 3 bases, there was a span of 9 bases. In germline, CDR1 is MNHEY, CDR2 SVGEGT. This CDR3 contains 13 residues. CDR3: CASSYNGFYEQYF. The CDR3 DNA is TGTGCCAGCAGTTATAACGGTTTCTACGAGCAGTACTTC.

This clonotype has a count of ten or more. The J gene is TRBJ1-5, the V gene TRBV5-6; D may be TRBD1 (6 bases). Germline CDR1 reads SGHDT; CDR2 reads YYEEEE. V was clipped by 1 base and J by 0 bases, with 11 bases between them. This CDR3 is 16 amino acids long. CDR3 region: CASSLRGRGSNQPQHF. As DNA, the CDR3 is TGTGCCAGCAGCTTGCGGGGGCGCGGTAGCAATCAGCCCCAGCATTTT.

The chain recombines TRBV10-3 with TRBJ1-6; D uncertain. Trimming left V 6 bases short and J 18 bases short, with 18 bases between. This CDR3 is 12 amino acids long. CDR1 is ENHRY and CDR2 is SYGVKD in the germline V gene. The CDR3, as DNA: TGTGCCATCAGGGAAGCGGATGGTCGCCCCCACTTT. This translates into CAIREADGRPHF.

The genes are TRBV5-1 and TRBJ2-1; 9 bases match TRBD2. The germline CDR1 and CDR2 sequences are SGHRS and YFSETQ. V trimming: 4 bases; J trimming: 6 bases; junction bases outside the gene matches: 8. The CDR3 spans 15 residues. The CDR3 region is CASSLTSTSGNEQFF. In DNA, the CDR3 is TGCGCCAGCAGCCTCACTTCGACTAGCGGCAATGAGCAGTTCTTC.

As for this clonotype: One end of the junction does not line up with germline, which may come from a read error. The V and J genes are TRBV20-1 and TRBJ1-5, with TRBD1 identical over 7 bases. The CDR3 totals 13 residues. Germline assignment: CDR1 DFQATT and CDR2 SNEGSKA (reference sequence). The CDR3 is CSVRGDRVKPQHF. CDR3 nucleotide sequence: TGCAGTGTTAGAGGCGACAGGGTAAAGCCCCAGCATTTT.

J is TRBJ2-3 and V is TRBV11-2; no firm D call. V was trimmed by 0 bases and J by 7 bases, leaving 8 bases between them. CDR1 is SGHAT and CDR2 is FQNNGV in the germline V gene. There are 13 residues in the CDR3. The CDR3 loop is CASSLDMRNTQYF. The CDR3, as DNA: TGTGCCAGCAGCTTAGATATGCGCAATACGCAGTATTTT.

This clonotype was seen only a few times. The chain carries TRBV5-1 and TRBJ2-5; 7 bases match TRBD2. The CDR3 spans 15 residues. The junction had 9 bases not matched to a gene; V was cut back by 4 bases and J by 3 bases. The V gene's germline CDR1 is SGHRS and CDR2 YFSETQ. The CDR3 region has the DNA TGCGCCAGCAGCCTTTCTGACACTAGCGAAGAGACCCAGTACTTC. This gives the protein CASSLSDTSEETQYF.

The chain has TRBV5-1 and TRBJ1-2; TRBD1 matches at 7 bases. Germline V gene data show CDR1 as SGHRS and CDR2 as YFSETQ. Trimming took 0 bases from V and 12 from J; bases not matched to a gene: 11. The length of the CDR3 is 14 residues. In nucleotides, the CDR3 is TGCGCCAGCAGCTTGGGGGACAGCGGGAGAGGCCACACCTTC. Protein sequence: CASSLGDSGRGHTF.